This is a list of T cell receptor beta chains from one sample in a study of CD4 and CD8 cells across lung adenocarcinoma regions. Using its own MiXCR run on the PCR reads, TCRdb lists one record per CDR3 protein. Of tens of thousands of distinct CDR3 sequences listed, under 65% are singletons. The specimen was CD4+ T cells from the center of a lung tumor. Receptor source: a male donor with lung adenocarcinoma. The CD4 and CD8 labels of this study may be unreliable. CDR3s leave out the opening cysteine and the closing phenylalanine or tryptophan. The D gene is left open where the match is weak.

SARRPGGGETQY	TRBV20-1	TRBJ2-5	NA
ASRLQSGIPDTLY	TRBV6-5	TRBJ2-3	NA
ARGLQSGIPGELF	TRBV6-1	TRBJ2-2	NA
ASSQRPTGEGRETQY	TRBV4-2	TRBJ2-5	NA
ASEREKGYSNEQF	TRBV6-1	TRBJ2-1	NA
ASRRTSGTEETQY	TRBV6-1	TRBJ2-3	TRBD2
ASSPGRGACDTDTQY	TRBV27	TRBJ2-3	NA
AGGYGVGEQETQY	TRBV6-5	TRBJ2-5	NA
ASSDPGLGSTDTQY	TRBV25-1	TRBJ2-3	TRBD2
ASNGLAAKNTQY	TRBV6-1	TRBJ2-3	TRBD2
ASSEDLRRETQY	TRBV6-1	TRBJ2-5	NA
ASSYQGGTGTDTQY	TRBV6-5	NA	TRBD1
ASSQGTSGRVSTYEQY	TRBV4-1	TRBJ2-7	TRBD2